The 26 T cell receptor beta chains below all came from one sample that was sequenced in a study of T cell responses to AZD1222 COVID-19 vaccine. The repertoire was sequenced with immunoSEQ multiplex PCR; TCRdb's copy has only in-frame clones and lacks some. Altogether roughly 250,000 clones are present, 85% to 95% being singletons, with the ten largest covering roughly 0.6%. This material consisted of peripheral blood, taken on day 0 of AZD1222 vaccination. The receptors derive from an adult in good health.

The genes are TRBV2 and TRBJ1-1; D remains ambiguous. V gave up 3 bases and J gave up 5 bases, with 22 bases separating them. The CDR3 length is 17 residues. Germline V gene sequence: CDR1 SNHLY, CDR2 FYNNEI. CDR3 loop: CASSEAGGGVRGTEAFF. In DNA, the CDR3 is TGTGCCAGCAGTGAGGCCGGAGGTGGGGTAAGAGGGACTGAAGCTTTCTTT.

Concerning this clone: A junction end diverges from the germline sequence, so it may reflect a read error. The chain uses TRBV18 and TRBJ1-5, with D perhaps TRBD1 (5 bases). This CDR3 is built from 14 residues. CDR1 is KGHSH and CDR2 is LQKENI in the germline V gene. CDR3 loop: CASAPGGNNQPQHF. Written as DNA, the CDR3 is TGTGCCAGCGCACCGGGGGGAAACAATCAGCCCCAGCATTTT.

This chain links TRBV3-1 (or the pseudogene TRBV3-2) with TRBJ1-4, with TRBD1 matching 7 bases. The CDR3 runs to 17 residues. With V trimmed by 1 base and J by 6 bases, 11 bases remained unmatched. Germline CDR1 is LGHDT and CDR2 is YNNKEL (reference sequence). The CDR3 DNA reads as TGTGCCAGCAGCCAAGTTCCACACAGGGGCGCGGATGAAAAACTGTTTTTT. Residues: CASSQVPHRGADEKLFF.

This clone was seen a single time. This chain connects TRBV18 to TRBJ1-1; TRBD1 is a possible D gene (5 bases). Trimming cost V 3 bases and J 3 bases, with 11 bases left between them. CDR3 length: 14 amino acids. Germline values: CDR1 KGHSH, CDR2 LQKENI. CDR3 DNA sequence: TGTGCCAGCTCACCTCCAGGGTGGGACACTGAAGCTTTCTTT. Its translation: CASSPPGWDTEAFF.

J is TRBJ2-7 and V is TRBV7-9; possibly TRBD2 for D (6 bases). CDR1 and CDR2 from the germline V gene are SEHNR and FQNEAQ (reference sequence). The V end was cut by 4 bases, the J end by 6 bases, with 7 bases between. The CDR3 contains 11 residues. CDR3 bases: TGTGCCAGCAGCTCGCGGGGCGAGCAGTACTTC. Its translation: CASSSRGEQYF.

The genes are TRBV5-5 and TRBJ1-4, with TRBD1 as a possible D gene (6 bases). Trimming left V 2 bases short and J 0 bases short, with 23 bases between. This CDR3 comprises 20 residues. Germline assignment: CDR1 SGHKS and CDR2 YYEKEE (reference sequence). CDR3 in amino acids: CASSLLQGVRLQATNEKLFF. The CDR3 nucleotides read TGTGCCAGCAGCTTACTACAGGGAGTTCGTCTCCAGGCAACTAATGAAAAACTGTTTTTT.

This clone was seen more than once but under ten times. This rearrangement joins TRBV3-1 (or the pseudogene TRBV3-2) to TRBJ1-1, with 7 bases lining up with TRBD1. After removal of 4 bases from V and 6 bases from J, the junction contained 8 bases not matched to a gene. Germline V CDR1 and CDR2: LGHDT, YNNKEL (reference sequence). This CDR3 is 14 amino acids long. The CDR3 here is CASSRARQGAEAFF. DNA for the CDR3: TGTGCCAGCAGCCGAGCTCGACAGGGCGCTGAAGCTTTCTTT.

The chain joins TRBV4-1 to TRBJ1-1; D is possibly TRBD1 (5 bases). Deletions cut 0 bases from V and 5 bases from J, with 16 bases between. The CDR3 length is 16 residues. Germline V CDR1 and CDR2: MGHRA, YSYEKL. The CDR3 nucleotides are TGCGCCAGCAGCCAAGATAGGGCTAAGGGGAATACTGAAGCTTTCTTT. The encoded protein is CASSQDRAKGNTEAFF.

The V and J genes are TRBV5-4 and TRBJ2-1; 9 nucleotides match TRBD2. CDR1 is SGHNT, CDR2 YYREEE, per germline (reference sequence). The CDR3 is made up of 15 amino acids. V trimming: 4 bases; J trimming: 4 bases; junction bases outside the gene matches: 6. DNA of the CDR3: TGTGCCAGCAGCACCGGGACTAGCAAGTACAATGAGCAGTTCTTC. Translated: CASSTGTSKYNEQFF.

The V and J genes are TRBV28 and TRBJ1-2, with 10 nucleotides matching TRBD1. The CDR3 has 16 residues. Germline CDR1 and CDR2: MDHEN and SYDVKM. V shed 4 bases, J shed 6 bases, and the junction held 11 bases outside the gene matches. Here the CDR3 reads CASSSSFWTGGDGYTF. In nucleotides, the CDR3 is TGTGCCAGCAGTTCTTCTTTCTGGACAGGGGGAGATGGCTACACCTTC.

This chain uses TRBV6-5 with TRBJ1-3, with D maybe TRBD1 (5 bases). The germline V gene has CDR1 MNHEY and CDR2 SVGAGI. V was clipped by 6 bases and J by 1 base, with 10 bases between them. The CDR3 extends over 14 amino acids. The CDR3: CASSLGGSGNTIYF. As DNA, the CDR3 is TGTGCCAGCAGCCTTGGGGGATCTGGAAACACCATATATTTT.

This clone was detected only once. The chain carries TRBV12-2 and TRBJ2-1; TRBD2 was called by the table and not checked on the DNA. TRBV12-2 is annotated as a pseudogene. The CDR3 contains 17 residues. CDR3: CASRQILAGGRYNEQFF. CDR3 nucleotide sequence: TGTGCAAGTCGCCAGATCCTAGCGGGGGGTCGATACAATGAGCAGTTCTTC.

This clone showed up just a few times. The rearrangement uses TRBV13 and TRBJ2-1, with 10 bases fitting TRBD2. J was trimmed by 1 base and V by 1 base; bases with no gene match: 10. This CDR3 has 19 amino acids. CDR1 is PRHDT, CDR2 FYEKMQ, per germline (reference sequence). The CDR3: CASSLVPASGRWSYNEQFF. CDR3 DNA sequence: TGTGCCAGCAGCTTAGTTCCGGCTAGCGGGAGATGGTCCTACAATGAGCAGTTCTTC.

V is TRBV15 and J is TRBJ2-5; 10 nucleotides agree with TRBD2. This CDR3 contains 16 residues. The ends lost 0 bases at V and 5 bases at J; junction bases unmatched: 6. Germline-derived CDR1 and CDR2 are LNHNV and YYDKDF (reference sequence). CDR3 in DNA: TGTGCCACCAGCAGAGAGGGGCTAGCGGGAGTGGAGACCCAGTACTTC. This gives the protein CATSREGLAGVETQYF.

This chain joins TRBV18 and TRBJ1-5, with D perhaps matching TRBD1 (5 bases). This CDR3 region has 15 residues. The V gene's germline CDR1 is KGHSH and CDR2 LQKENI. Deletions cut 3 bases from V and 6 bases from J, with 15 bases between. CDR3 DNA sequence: TGTGCCAGCTCACCGCGGGACGTCCGAGGTCAGCCCCAGCATTTT. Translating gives CASSPRDVRGQPQHF.

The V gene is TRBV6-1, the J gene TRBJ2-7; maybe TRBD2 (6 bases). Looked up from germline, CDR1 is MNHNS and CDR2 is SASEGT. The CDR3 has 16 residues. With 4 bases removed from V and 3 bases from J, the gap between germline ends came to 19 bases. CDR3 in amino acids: CASSVGGASGGYEQYF. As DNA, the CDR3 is TGTGCCAGCAGTGTGGGGGGAGCGTCTGGGGGCTACGAGCAGTACTTC.

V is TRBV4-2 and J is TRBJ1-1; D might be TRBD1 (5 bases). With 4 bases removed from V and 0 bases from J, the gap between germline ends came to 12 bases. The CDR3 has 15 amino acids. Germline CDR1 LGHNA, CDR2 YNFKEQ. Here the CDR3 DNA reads TGTGCCAGCAGCCCACAGGACGGGATGAACACTGAAGCTTTCTTT. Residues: CASSPQDGMNTEAFF.

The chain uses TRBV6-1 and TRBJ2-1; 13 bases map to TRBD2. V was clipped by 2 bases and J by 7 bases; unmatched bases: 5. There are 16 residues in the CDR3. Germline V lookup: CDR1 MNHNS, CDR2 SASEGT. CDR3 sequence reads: CASSEPRTSGSNEQFF. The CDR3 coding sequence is TGTGCCAGCAGTGAACCCCGGACTAGCGGGAGTAATGAGCAGTTCTTC.

CDR3 nucleotides: TGCGCCAGCAGCCAAGGGGGACTCGTCCTAAATGGCTACACCTTC. As protein: CASSQGGLVLNGYTF. The chain carries TRBV4-3 and TRBJ1-2; a possible D gene is TRBD1 (5 bases). The CDR3 loop spans 15 amino acids. Germline V gives CDR1 LGHNA, CDR2 YSLEER. V was trimmed by 1 base and J by 6 bases, leaving 15 bases between them.

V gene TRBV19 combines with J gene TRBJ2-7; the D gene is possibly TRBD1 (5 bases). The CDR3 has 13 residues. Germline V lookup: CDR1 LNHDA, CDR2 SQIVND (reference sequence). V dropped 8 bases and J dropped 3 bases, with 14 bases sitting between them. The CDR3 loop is CASAAGHYYEQYF. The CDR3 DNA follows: TGTGCCAGTGCCGCAGGGCACTACTACGAGCAGTACTTC. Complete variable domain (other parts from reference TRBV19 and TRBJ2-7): DGGITQSPKYLFRKEGQNVTLSCEQNLNHDAMYWYRQDPGQGLRLIYYSQIVNDFQKGDIAEGYSVSREKKESFPLTVTSAQKNPTAFYLCASAAGHYYEQYFGPGTRLTVT.

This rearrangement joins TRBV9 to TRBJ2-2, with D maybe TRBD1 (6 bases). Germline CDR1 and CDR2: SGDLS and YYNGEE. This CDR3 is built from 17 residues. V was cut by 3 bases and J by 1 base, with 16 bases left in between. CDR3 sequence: CASSATTGQLNTGELFF. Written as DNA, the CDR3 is TGTGCCAGCAGCGCGACTACAGGACAGCTGAACACCGGGGAGCTGTTTTTT.

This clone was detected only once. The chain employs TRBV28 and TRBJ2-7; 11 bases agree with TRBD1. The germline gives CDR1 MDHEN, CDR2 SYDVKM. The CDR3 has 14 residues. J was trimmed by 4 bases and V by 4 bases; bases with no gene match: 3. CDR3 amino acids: CASSSGQGVYEQYF. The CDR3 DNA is TGTGCCAGCAGTTCGGGACAGGGGGTTTACGAGCAGTACTTC. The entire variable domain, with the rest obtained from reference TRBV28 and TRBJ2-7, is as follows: DVKVTQSSRYLVKRTGEKVFLECVQDMDHENMFWYRQDPGLGLRLIYFSYDVKMKEKGDIPEGYSVSREKKERFSLILESASTNQTSMYLCASSSGQGVYEQYFGPGTRLTVT.

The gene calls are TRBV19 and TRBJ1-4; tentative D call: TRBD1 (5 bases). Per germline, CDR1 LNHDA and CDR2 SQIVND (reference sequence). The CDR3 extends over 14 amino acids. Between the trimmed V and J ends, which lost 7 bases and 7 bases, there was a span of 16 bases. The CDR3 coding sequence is TGTGCCAGTACCCAGGGTTTAACGGCTGAAAAACTGTTTTTT. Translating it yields CASTQGLTAEKLFF.

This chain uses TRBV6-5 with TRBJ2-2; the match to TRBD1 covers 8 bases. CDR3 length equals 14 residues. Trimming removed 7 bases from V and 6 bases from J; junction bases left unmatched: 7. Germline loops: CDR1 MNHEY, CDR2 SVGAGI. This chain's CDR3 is CASTRQGASGELFF. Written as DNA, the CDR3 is TGTGCCAGCACGAGGCAGGGGGCGTCCGGGGAGCTGTTTTTT.

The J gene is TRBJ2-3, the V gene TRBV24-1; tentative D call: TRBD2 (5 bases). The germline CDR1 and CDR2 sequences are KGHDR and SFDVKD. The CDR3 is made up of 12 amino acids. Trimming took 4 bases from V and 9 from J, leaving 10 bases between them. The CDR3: CATSDRGYTQYF. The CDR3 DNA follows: TGTGCCACCAGTGACCGAGGGTACACGCAGTATTTT.

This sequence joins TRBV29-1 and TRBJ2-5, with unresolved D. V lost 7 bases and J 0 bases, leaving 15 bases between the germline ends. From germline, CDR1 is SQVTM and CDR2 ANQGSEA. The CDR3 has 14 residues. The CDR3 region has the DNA TGCAGCGACGATGAAGGAGAGTACCAAGAGACCCAGTACTTC. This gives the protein CSDDEGEYQETQYF.